Listed below are T cell receptor beta chains from one sample, sequenced in a study of regulatory T cells in long-lasting Graves disease. Each CDR3 protein is one row after TCRdb ran MiXCR on the multiplex PCR reads. The table records roughly 500,000 distinct CDR3 sequences, less than 25% of them present only once. Sequenced here: peripheral blood mononuclear cells (PBMCs), sampled when the disease was refractory, from a patient treated with antithyroid drugs. The receptors were sampled from a female donor with Graves disease. Each CDR3 is given with its conserved first and last residue. The order of the fields is V gene, clone size, D gene, J gene, CDR3 DNA, CDR3 protein. A D gene is named only where the DNA matches it firmly. The size field is filled for only some rows; it gives once, few, many or a size class.

>TRBV28|NA|TRBD2|TRBJ2-1
TGTGCCATCGGACTAGCGGGAGTATACAATGAGCAGTTCTTC
CAIGLAGVYNEQFF
>TRBV4-1|NA|NA|TRBJ1-5
TGCGCCAGCAGCCGAATACTTGACAGCAATCAGCCCCAGCATTTT
CASSRILDSNQPQHF
>TRBV11-1|NA|NA|TRBJ2-1
TGTGCCAGCAGCTTAGCGATGGGGAAAAATGAGCAGTTCTTC
CASSLAMGKNEQFF
>TRBV5-4|many|NA|TRBJ2-7
TGTGCCAGCAGCTCACATGACAGATACGAGCAGTACTTC
CASSSHDRYEQYF
>TRBV18|NA|TRBD1|TRBJ2-5
TGTGCCAGCTCAACAACAGGGGGAGTAGGGGAGACCCAGTACTTC
CASSTTGGVGETQYF
>TRBV3-1|NA|NA|TRBJ2-1
TGTGCCAGCAGCCAAGCGGGAGCCTACAATGAGCAGTTCTTC
CASSQAGAYNEQFF
>TRBV5-6|NA|TRBD1|TRBJ1-5
TGTGCCAGCAGCTTGGTCAGGGGGTTGGATCAGCCCCAGCATTTT
CASSLVRGLDQPQHF
>TRBV14|NA|TRBD1|TRBJ1-1
TGTGCCAGCAGCCGCGTCTCCGGACAGGGTTACACTGAAGCTTTCTTT
CASSRVSGQGYTEAFF
>TRBV7-9|few|NA|TRBJ1-5
TGTGCCAGCAGTTCAACCCTTAGCAATCAGCCCCAGCATTTT
CASSSTLSNQPQHF
>TRBV10-3|NA|NA|TRBJ2-5
TGTGCCATCACAGAGGGGGATAGCGCGGAGACCCAGTACTTC
CAITEGDSAETQYF
>TRBV5-1|NA|NA|TRBJ1-6
TGCGCCAGCAGCTTGGGCCTAGGGAATTCACCCCTCCACTTT
CASSLGLGNSPLHF
>TRBV7-9|few|TRBD1|TRBJ1-2
TGTGCCAGCAACTTAGCTGCGACAGGGGGCGATGGCTACACCTTC
CASNLAATGGDGYTF
>TRBV20-1|NA|NA|TRBJ2-1
TGCAGTGCTAGGGACTCTCCTAGATATAGAAATGAGCAGTTCTTC
CSARDSPRYRNEQFF
>TRBV7-3|few|TRBD1|TRBJ1-3
TGTGCCAGCAGTCAGACAGGGGGGAACACCATATATTTT
CASSQTGGNTIYF
>TRBV29-1|NA|NA|TRBJ2-1
TGCAGCGCCAACCCGCCCGGACAGATATACAATGAGCAGTTCTTC
CSANPPGQIYNEQFF
>TRBV30|few|NA|TRBJ2-7
TGTGCCTGTGCCCTCTACTCCTACGAGCAGTACTTC
CACALYSYEQYF
>TRBV20-1|NA|NA|TRBJ1-6
TGCAGTGCTAGATTGGTTTCTGGGTTAAGCCCCCTCCACTTT
CSARLVSGLSPLHF
>TRBV11-2|NA|TRBD2|TRBJ2-2
TGTGCCAGCAGCTCATACGGGACTAGCGGTACCGGGGAGCTGTTTTTT
CASSSYGTSGTGELFF
>TRBV15|many|NA|TRBJ1-5
TGTGCCACCAGCATTGACACGTTCCAGCCCCAGCATTTT
CATSIDTFQPQHF
>TRBV7-2|few|TRBD1|TRBJ1-6
TGTGCCAGCAGCTTAGGGACAGGGCTTAATGCTGACCTCAGCTCCTATAATTCACCCCTCCACTTT
CASSLGTGLNADLSSYNSPLHF
>TRBV30|many|NA|TRBJ2-6
TGTGCCTGTCGGAAGACTGGGGCCAACGTCCTGACTTTC
CACRKTGANVLTF
>TRBV7-8|few|NA|TRBJ2-7
TGTGCCAGCAGCTGGAGGGGGGGTGGGAGCTCCTACGAGCAGTACTTC
CASSWRGGGSSYEQYF
>TRBV9|NA|TRBD2|TRBJ2-7
TGTGCCAGCAGCGTAGGGCTTGGGAGGGGCTACGAGCAGTACTTC
CASSVGLGRGYEQYF
>TRBV11-2|many|TRBD1|TRBJ2-7
TGTGCCAGCAGCTTATCAGGGGGCGCTTTGTACGAGCAGTACTTC
CASSLSGGALYEQYF
>TRBV2|many|NA|TRBJ1-5
TGTGCCAGCAGTGAAAAGTTTGATAGCAATCAGCCCCAGCATTTT
CASSEKFDSNQPQHF
>TRBV29-1|few|NA|TRBJ1-1
TGCAGCGTTGATGAGGGCTCTGAAGCTTTCTTT
CSVDEGSEAFF
>TRBV2|many|TRBD1|TRBJ2-7
TGTGCCAGCAGGGGCTTACAGGGGGCCTACGAGCAGTACTTC
CASRGLQGAYEQYF
>TRBV2|many|TRBD2|TRBJ2-2
TGTGCCAGCCTGGGAGGGTCGTTGGCCTCAGAACACACCGGGGAGCTGTTTTTT
CASLGGSLASEHTGELFF
>TRBV5-1|NA|NA|TRBJ1-2
TGCGCCAGCAGCTTGGCTTCATCTTTGGTCTATGGCTACACCTTC
CASSLASSLVYGYTF
>TRBV20-1|few|NA|TRBJ1-1
TGCAGTGCTAGCTACCAGTCGGGGAATACTGAAGCTTTCTTT
CSASYQSGNTEAFF
>TRBV3-1|NA|NA|TRBJ1-3
TGTGCCAGCGGTTCGAAGGGTCAAGGGTCCGGAAACACCATATATTTT
CASGSKGQGSGNTIYF
>TRBV6-5|NA|TRBD1|TRBJ1-4
TGTGCCAGCAGTTCCGGGACAGGGGGCCTTGTAAAACTGTTTTTT
CASSSGTGGLVKLFF
>TRBV28|NA|TRBD1|TRBJ1-2
TGTGCCAGCAGTTCCTCCGGGACAGGATTCGGCTACACCTTC
CASSSSGTGFGYTF
>TRBV18|NA|TRBD2|TRBJ2-1
TGTGCCAGCTCACCGGGACTAGCCCAGAATGAGCAGTTCTTC
CASSPGLAQNEQFF
>TRBV28|few|NA|TRBJ1-1
TGTGCCAGCAGTTTACAGATGAACACTGAAGCTTTCTTT
CASSLQMNTEAFF
>TRBV2|many|NA|TRBJ2-2
TGTGCCATCATCCGGGGAGACGGGATCGGGGAGCTGTTTTTT
CAIIRGDGIGELFF
>TRBV6-1|NA|NA|TRBJ2-2
TGTGCCAGCACTCCCGGAGCGGAGTGGAACACCGGGGAGCTGTTTTTT
CASTPGAEWNTGELFF
>TRBV20-1|many|TRBD1|TRBJ1-1
TGCAGTGCTAGACCTCCCTCGGGACAGTCGAACACTGAAGCTTTCTTT
CSARPPSGQSNTEAFF
>TRBV6-2/TRBV6-3|NA|TRBD2|TRBJ2-7
TGTGCCAGCAGTCCCGGGAGGCAGTTTACCTACGAGCAGTACTTC
CASSPGRQFTYEQYF
>TRBV2|NA|NA|TRBJ2-3
TGTGCCAGCAGTGAAGCGGTAGATACGCAGTATTTC
CASSEAVDTQYF